The rows below give T cell receptor beta chains drawn from one sample of a study of read filtering for tumor transcriptome and immune sequencing. TCRdb re-analysed the reads in MiXCR, keeping a single row per CDR3 protein. Of 25,000 to 35,000 distinct CDR3 sequences in the sample, approximately 15% were seen once. Sequenced sample: a population of CD138-negative cells sorted from bone marrow. These receptors were obtained from a donor at least 40 years old with multiple myeloma. Both conserved end residues are part of each CDR3. A D gene is named only where the DNA matches it firmly. Clone size appears in some rows only: once, few, many, or a class for an expanded clone.

TRBJ1-1 TRBV20-1 many TRBD1 CSADRTGVGNTEAFF TGCAGTGCGGATCGGACAGGGGTCGGGAACACTGAAGCTTTCTTT
TRBJ2-2 TRBV3-1 . . CASSPAGTLNTGGLFF TGTGCCAGCAGCCCTGCCGGGACTCTGAACACCGGGGGGCTGTTTTTT
TRBJ2-1 TRBV3-1 many TRBD2 CASSQGSGSGINEQFF TGTGCCAGCAGCCAAGGGTCGGGTAGCGGGATTAATGAGCAGTTCTTC
TRBJ2-1 TRBV11-1 many . CASSLSGGGWNEQFF TGTGCCAGCAGCTTATCGGGCGGAGGGTGGAATGAGCAGTTCTTC
TRBJ2-1 TRBV9 many . CASSVAPHNEQFF TGTGCCAGCAGCGTAGCCCCCCACAATGAGCAGTTCTTC
TRBJ1-1 TRBV18 many TRBD1 CASSPDHNRGLITEAFF TGTGCCAGCTCACCGGATCACAACAGGGGGCTGATCACTGAAGCTTTCTTT
TRBJ2-1 TRBV14 many TRBD2 CASSPNSGPSYNEQFF TGTGCCAGCAGCCCTAATAGCGGGCCCTCCTACAATGAGCAGTTCTTC
TRBJ2-1 TRBV20-1 many . CSARGLSSYNEQFF TGCAGTGCTCGTGGACTCAGCTCCTACAATGAGCAGTTCTTC
TRBJ2-7 TRBV7-9 many . CASSLAGGGAYEQYF TGTGCCAGCAGCTTAGCGGGGGGAGGAGCCTACGAGCAGTACTTC
TRBJ2-5 TRBV6-1 medium-sized TRBD2 CASSNRDYPQETQYF TGTGCCAGCAGTAACCGGGACTATCCCCAAGAGACCCAGTACTTC
TRBJ2-5 TRBV6-1 many TRBD2 CASTQSGGTETQYF TGTGCCAGCACTCAATCGGGGGGGACAGAGACCCAGTACTTC
TRBJ2-3 TRBV9 many TRBD2 CASSVGGSIRDTQYF TGTGCCAGCAGCGTAGGCGGGAGTATAAGAGATACGCAGTATTTT
TRBJ2-7 TRBV5-5 many . CASSFVRGYEQYF TGTGCCAGCAGCTTTGTACGGGGGTACGAGCAGTACTTC
TRBJ2-4 TRBV18 many TRBD1 CASSRTGLNIQYF TGTGCCAGCTCGCGGACAGGGTTGAACATTCAGTACTTC